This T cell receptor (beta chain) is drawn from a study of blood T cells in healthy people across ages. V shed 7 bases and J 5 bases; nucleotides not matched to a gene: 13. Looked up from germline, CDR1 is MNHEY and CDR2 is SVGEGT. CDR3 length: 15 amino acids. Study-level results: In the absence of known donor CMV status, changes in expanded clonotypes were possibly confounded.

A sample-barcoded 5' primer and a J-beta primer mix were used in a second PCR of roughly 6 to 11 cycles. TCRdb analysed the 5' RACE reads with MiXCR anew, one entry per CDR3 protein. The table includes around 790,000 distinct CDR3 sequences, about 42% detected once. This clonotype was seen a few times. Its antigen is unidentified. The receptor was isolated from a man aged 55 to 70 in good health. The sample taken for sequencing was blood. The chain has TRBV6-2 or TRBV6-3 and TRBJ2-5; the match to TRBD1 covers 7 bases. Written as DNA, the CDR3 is TGTGCCAGCACTCAACTCCAGGGGGTCCACGAGACCCAGTACTTC. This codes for CASTQLQGVHETQYF.